The 25 T cell receptor beta chains given below trace back to one sample, sequenced in a study of blood T cells in healthy people across ages. Primers used in a second PCR of roughly 6 to 12 cycles were a sample-barcoded 5' primer and a J-beta primer mix. MiXCR was run by TCRdb on the 5' RACE reads, yielding one entry per CDR3 protein. The table has roughly 550,000 distinct CDR3 sequences, around 24% seen once; the top ten hold around 10%. The same data also contributed to another study, on T cells of mothers and their children.

Sequenced material: blood. These receptors all come from a boy under 18 in good health.

At least ten counts were recorded for this clonotype. The chain recombines TRBV21-1 with TRBJ1-4; whether TRBD1, the table's D call, matches the DNA was not checked. TRBV21-1 is a known pseudogene. CDR3 length equals 15 residues. The CDR3 DNA reads TGTGCCAGCGGATATGGACAGGGGATTACTGAAAAACTGTTTTTT. Its protein is CASGYGQGITEKLFF.

This chain joins TRBV2 and TRBJ1-3, with D possibly being TRBD1 (6 bases). The CDR3 covers 15 residues. Germline V lookup: CDR1 SNHLY, CDR2 FYNNEI. The V and J ends lost 3 bases and 0 bases respectively, with 9 bases between them. CDR3 loop: CASSDTGSSGNTIYF. In DNA, the CDR3 is TGTGCCAGCAGTGATACAGGGAGCTCTGGAAACACCATATATTTT.

This clonotype was detected a few times. This chain joins TRBV7-2 and TRBJ2-7, with D unresolved. The ends were cut back, 4 bases at V and 2 bases at J, with 12 bases in the middle. CDR1 is SGHTA, CDR2 FQGNSA, per germline. CDR3 size: 14 residues. This CDR3 reads CASSSDPGPYEQYF. CDR3 DNA: TGTGCCAGCAGCTCCGACCCTGGGCCCTACGAGCAGTACTTC.

This clonotype was counted only a few times. The genes are TRBV5-1 and TRBJ2-3; D gene uncertain. The V and J ends lost 1 base and 4 bases respectively, with 7 bases between them. The CDR3 consists of 13 residues. From germline, CDR1 is SGHRS and CDR2 YFSETQ. The DNA of the CDR3 is TGCGCCAGCAGCTTGCGGTTCCCAGATACGCAGTATTTT. Its translation is CASSLRFPDTQYF.

The V call is TRBV29-1, the J call TRBJ2-5; TRBD1 is a possible D gene (5 bases). The DNA matches TRBJ2-7 better at its end, which makes the J call doubtful. Germline CDR1 and CDR2: SQVTM and ANQGSEA. CDR3 length equals 13 residues. The CDR3 region has the DNA TGCAGCGCCGCGATAGGGGTCTCCTACGAGCAGTACTTC. This gives the protein CSAAIGVSYEQYF.

There are a few counts of this clonotype. The chain employs TRBV28 and TRBJ1-4; no firm D call. V dropped 5 bases and J dropped 4 bases, with 11 bases sitting between them. This CDR3 has 14 residues. Per the germline V gene, CDR1 is MDHEN and CDR2 is SYDVKM. In DNA, the CDR3 is TGTGCCAGCAGTCCCCTGACGTTTAATGAAAAACTGTTTTTT. Encoded protein: CASSPLTFNEKLFF.

This clonotype showed up just a few times. The chain joins TRBV3-1 to TRBJ2-3; 10 positions match TRBD1. From germline, CDR1 is LGHDT and CDR2 YNNKEL (reference sequence). The CDR3 runs to 15 residues. V trimming: 6 bases; J trimming: 3 bases; junction bases outside the gene matches: 6. The DNA for the CDR3 is TGTGCCAGCAGTTACGGGACAGGGGAAACAGATACGCAGTATTTT. This gives the protein CASSYGTGETDTQYF.

This clonotype came up a few times. The chain joins TRBV2 to TRBJ2-1; D call uncertain. The J call may be faulty, since TRBJ2-5 better matches the DNA end. The CDR3 consists of 13 residues. Germline CDR1 reads SNHLY; CDR2 reads FYNNEI. CDR3 nucleotide sequence: TGTGCCAGCAGTGAAATCTATTACGAGACCCAGTACTTC. Its protein product is CASSEIYYETQYF.

This clonotype has just a few counts. The V and J genes are TRBV25-1 and TRBJ1-3; D might be TRBD1 (5 bases). Trimming cost V 3 bases and J 0 bases, with 9 bases left between them. Per germline, CDR1 MGHDK and CDR2 SYGVNS. The CDR3 length is 15 residues. For the CDR3, the DNA is TGTGCCAGCAGTGACAGGGCCAGCTCTGGAAACACCATATATTTT. This gives the protein CASSDRASSGNTIYF.

This chain connects TRBV5-4 to TRBJ2-3; D not resolved. The CDR3 is 13 residues long. The germline CDR1 and CDR2 sequences are SGHNT and YYREEE (reference sequence). V dropped 2 bases and J dropped 4 bases, with 8 bases sitting between them. DNA for the CDR3: TGTGCCAGCAGCTTCCCGGCCCCAGATACGCAGTATTTT. Encoded protein: CASSFPAPDTQYF.

The V call is TRBV5-1, the J call TRBJ1-1, with D maybe TRBD1 (5 bases). The CDR3 consists of 13 residues. The germline CDR1 and CDR2 sequences are SGHRS and YFSETQ. V lost 4 bases and J lost 6, with 13 bases in between. The CDR3 DNA reads as TGCGCCAGCAGCCAGGGAGCGGCCCCTGAAGCTTTCTTT. It codes for CASSQGAAPEAFF.

The J gene is TRBJ2-5, the V gene TRBV7-9, with 8 bases that match TRBD2. V lost 11 bases to trimming and J lost 5 bases; unmatched junction nucleotides: 10. The CDR3 has 13 residues. Germline CDR1 reads SEHNR; CDR2 reads FQNEAQ (reference sequence). The CDR3 loop is CACTRGGSETQYF. The CDR3 DNA is TGTGCCTGCACCCGGGGGGGTAGCGAGACCCAGTACTTC.

V is TRBV27 and J is TRBJ1-2, with D possibly TRBD1 on 6 matching bases. There are 16 residues in the CDR3. Germline CDR1 reads MNHEY; CDR2 reads SMNVEV (reference sequence). V was clipped by 4 bases and J by 0 bases, with 15 bases between them. The CDR3 reads CASSSLEQGANYGYTF. CDR3 nucleotide sequence: TGTGCCAGCAGTTCCCTAGAACAGGGTGCTAACTATGGCTACACCTTC.

The chain uses TRBV28 and TRBJ2-1; D tentatively reads TRBD1 or TRBD2 (5 bases each). There are 17 residues in the CDR3. Germline V CDR1 and CDR2: MDHEN, SYDVKM. The germline V and J ends were trimmed by 6 bases and 6 bases, with 24 bases remaining between them. The chain's CDR3 is CASSHPTEDYGGNEQFF. Here the CDR3 DNA reads TGTGCCAGCAGCCACCCGACAGAGGATTATGGGGGCAATGAGCAGTTCTTC.

The sample holds a few counts of this clonotype. The chain uses TRBV6-1 and TRBJ2-5; the match to TRBD1 covers 12 bases. This CDR3 has 13 residues. The V gene's germline CDR1 is MNHNS and CDR2 SASEGT. V trimming: 8 bases; J trimming: 11 bases; junction bases outside the gene matches: 9. Here the CDR3 reads CASRDRGLREQYF. Written as DNA, the CDR3 is TGTGCCAGCCGGGACAGGGGGCTAAGGGAGCAGTACTTC.

A few counts support this clonotype. In DNA form, the CDR3 reads TGTGCCAGCAGCCCGATGACAGGGGGCTATGGCTACACCTTC. Protein product: CASSPMTGGYGYTF. The genes are TRBV12-3 or TRBV12-4 and TRBJ1-2; 9 nucleotides agree with TRBD1. J was trimmed by 4 bases and V by 6 bases; bases with no gene match: 6. This CDR3 is built from 14 residues.

This clonotype occurred many times. The CDR3 is CASGTSWNTEAFF. CDR3 coding DNA: TGTGCCAGCGGGACATCGTGGAACACTGAAGCTTTCTTT. This chain joins TRBV3-1 and TRBJ1-1; TRBD1 is a possible D gene (6 bases). The CDR3 sequence is 13 residues long. V was cut by 8 bases and J by 1 base, with 11 bases left in between. Germline V lookup: CDR1 LGHDT, CDR2 YNNKEL (reference sequence).

This clonotype was seen a handful of times. J is TRBJ2-3 and V is TRBV24-1, with a tentative D call TRBD1 (6 bases). Trimming stripped 4 bases from V and 2 bases from J, with 15 bases between. The CDR3 runs to 16 residues. The germline V gene encodes CDR1 KGHDR and CDR2 SFDVKD. The CDR3 DNA reads TGTGCCACCAGTGACCGGGACCGACAGGACACAGATACGCAGTATTTT. Its protein product is CATSDRDRQDTDTQYF.

This clonotype was found a few times. The genes are TRBV20-1 and TRBJ2-4, with D maybe TRBD1 (5 bases). The CDR3 loop spans 11 amino acids. Trimming pared 6 bases from V and 5 bases from J, leaving 8 bases between. Germline CDR1 DFQATT, CDR2 SNEGSKA (reference sequence). DNA for the CDR3: TGCAGTGCCGAAGGGGAAAACATTCAGTACTTC. It encodes CSAEGENIQYF.

This clonotype has just a few counts. CDR3 amino acids: CATSRGGRDSYNEQFF. DNA of the CDR3: TGTGCCACCAGCAGAGGCGGGAGGGACTCCTACAATGAGCAGTTCTTC. The chain carries TRBV15 and TRBJ2-1; 9 bases fit TRBD2. The V gene end was trimmed by 1 base and the J gene end by 0 bases; junction bases not matched to a gene: 1. CDR1 and CDR2 from the germline V gene are LNHNV and YYDKDF (reference sequence). CDR3 size: 16 residues.

The V call is TRBV7-2, the J call TRBJ2-1, with D unresolved. The V gene lost 3 bases and the J gene lost 7 bases, with 7 bases spanning the gap. From germline, CDR1 is SGHTA and CDR2 FQGNSA. The CDR3 is 12 amino acids. CDR3 protein: CASSFVSNEQFF. The CDR3 DNA is TGTGCCAGCAGCTTCGTCAGTAATGAGCAGTTCTTC. Full variable domain (rest looked up from reference TRBV7-2 and TRBJ2-1): GAGVSQSPSNKVTEKGKDVELRCDPISGHTALYWYRQSLGQGLEFLIYFQGNSAPDKSGLPSDRFSAERTGGSVSTLTIQRTQQEDSAVYLCASSFVSNEQFFGPGTRLTVL.

In its sample, this clonotype was seen a few times. The V call is TRBV5-1, the J call TRBJ2-5; 9 bases fit TRBD2. TRBJ2-1 explains the end of the DNA better; the J call may be wrong. Germline V CDR1 and CDR2: SGHRS, YFSETQ. The CDR3 is made up of 16 amino acids. The chain's CDR3 is CASSPAGTSKWNEQFF. The CDR3 DNA reads TGCGCCAGCAGCCCGGCCGGGACTAGCAAGTGGAATGAGCAGTTCTTC.

The V gene is TRBV28, the J gene TRBJ1-4; 7 nucleotides agree with TRBD1. The CDR3 is made up of 16 amino acids. Per the germline V gene, CDR1 is MDHEN and CDR2 is SYDVKM. The V segment lost 6 bases and the J segment 3 bases; nucleotides outside the gene matches: 10. CDR3 sequence: CASSRHGTVANEKLFF. The CDR3 coding sequence is TGTGCCAGCAGCCGACACGGGACAGTGGCTAATGAAAAACTGTTTTTT.

Note on this clonotype: One end of the junction is discordant with germline, which a read error may explain. The J gene is TRBJ2-7, the V gene TRBV6-2 or TRBV6-3; D is possibly TRBD2 (5 bases). The CDR3 contains 13 residues. CDR1 MNHEY and CDR2 SVGEGT come from the germline V gene. The CDR3 loop is CASSFPMRDEQYF. DNA of the CDR3: TGTGCTAGCAGCTTCCCGATGCGGGACGAGCAGTACTTC.

The rearrangement joins TRBV28 to TRBJ1-3; D call uncertain. CDR1 and CDR2 from the germline V gene are MDHEN and SYDVKM. The CDR3 has 12 amino acids. V was clipped by 8 bases and J by 3 bases, with 8 bases between them. The CDR3, as DNA: TGTGCCAGCTGGGGTGGTGGAAACACCATATATTTT. Protein product: CASWGGGNTIYF.